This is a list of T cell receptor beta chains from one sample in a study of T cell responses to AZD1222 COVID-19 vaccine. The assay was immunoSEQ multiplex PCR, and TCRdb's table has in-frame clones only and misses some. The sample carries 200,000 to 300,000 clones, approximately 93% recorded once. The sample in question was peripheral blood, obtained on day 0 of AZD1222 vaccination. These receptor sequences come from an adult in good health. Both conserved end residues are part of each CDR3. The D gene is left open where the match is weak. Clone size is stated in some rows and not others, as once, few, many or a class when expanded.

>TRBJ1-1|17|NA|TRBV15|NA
TGTGCCACCAGCAGACCGGCATTCAGGGATTTGAACACTGAAGCTTTCTTT
CATSRPAFRDLNTEAFF
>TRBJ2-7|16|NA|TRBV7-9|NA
TGTGCCAGCAGCCCTCCCGGAGGGGGGGCACGCTACGAGCAGTACTTC
CASSPPGGGARYEQYF
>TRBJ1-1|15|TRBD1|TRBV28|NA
TGTGCCAGCAGTACTGGGGGACAGGAGCTTACTGAAGCTTTCTTT
CASSTGGQELTEAFF
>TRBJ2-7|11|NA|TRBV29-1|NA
TGCAGCGTCGAGAGACAAGGCGAGCAGTACTTC
CSVERQGEQYF
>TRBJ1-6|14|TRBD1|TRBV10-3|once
TGTGCCATCAGGTCGACAGGGGCAAATTCACCCCTCCACTTT
CAIRSTGANSPLHF
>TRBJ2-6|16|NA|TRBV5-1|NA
TGCGCCAGCAGCTTTAGCCCTCCCTCTGGGGCCAACGTCCTGACTTTC
CASSFSPPSGANVLTF
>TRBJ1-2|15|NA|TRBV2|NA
TGTGCCAGCAGTGAAGCGTTACCGGGAGCGTATGGCTACACCTTC
CASSEALPGAYGYTF
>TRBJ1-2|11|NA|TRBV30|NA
TGTGCCTGGGGACAGTCCTATGGCTACACCTTC
CAWGQSYGYTF
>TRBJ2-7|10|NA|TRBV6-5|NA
TGTGCCAGCTCCCTCTACGAGCAGTACTTC
CASSLYEQYF
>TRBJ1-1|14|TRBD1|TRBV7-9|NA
TGTGCCAGCAGCTTACAGGGGGCTGGCACTGAAGCTTTCTTT
CASSLQGAGTEAFF
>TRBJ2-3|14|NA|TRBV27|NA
TGTGCCAGCAGTTTCCGCGGGACACGGAATACGCAGTATTTT
CASSFRGTRNTQYF
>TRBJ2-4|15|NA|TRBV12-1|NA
TGTGCCAGCAGCTTTTCGCGGATAGCCAAAAACATTCAGTACTTC
CASSFSRIAKNIQYF
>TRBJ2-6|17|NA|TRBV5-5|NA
TGTGCCAGCAGCTTGTTCGGGTATAGCTCTGGGGCCAACGTCCTGACTTTC
CASSLFGYSSGANVLTF
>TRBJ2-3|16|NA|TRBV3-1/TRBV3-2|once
TGTGCCAGCAGCCAAGTGGCTCTAGTGGGGGCAGATACGCAGTATTTT
CASSQVALVGADTQYF
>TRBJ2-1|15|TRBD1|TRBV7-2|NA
TGTGCCAGCAGCCTGATCGGACAGGGCTACGATGAGCAGTTCTTC
CASSLIGQGYDEQFF
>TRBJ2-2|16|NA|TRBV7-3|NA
TGTGCCAGCAGCGGAAGTGGGGGAACGAACACCGGGGAGCTGTTTTTT
CASSGSGGTNTGELFF
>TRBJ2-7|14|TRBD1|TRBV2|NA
TGTGCCAGCACCCCGACAGGGGGATCCTACGAGCAGTACTTC
CASTPTGGSYEQYF
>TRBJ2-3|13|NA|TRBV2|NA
TGTGCCAGCTATGGGGAAACCACAGATACGCAGTATTTT
CASYGETTDTQYF
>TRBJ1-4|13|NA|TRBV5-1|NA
TGCGCCAGCAGCTTGGGGGCACAGGAAAAACTGTTTTTT
CASSLGAQEKLFF
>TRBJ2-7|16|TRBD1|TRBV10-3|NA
TGTGCCATCAGTGAGCAGCGTGGCAGGGACAGGGACGAGCAGTACTTC
CAISEQRGRDRDEQYF
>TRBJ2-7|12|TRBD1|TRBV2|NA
TGTGCCAGCAGACAGGGGGCCTACGAGCAGTACTTC
CASRQGAYEQYF
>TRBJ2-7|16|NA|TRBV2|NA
TGTGCCAGCAGCTACAACCGGGCCAAATCCTCCTACGAGCAGTACTTC
CASSYNRAKSSYEQYF
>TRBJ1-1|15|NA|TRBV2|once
TGTGCCAGCAGGCTGACCGACCAGGCGGGCACTGAAGCTTTCTTT
CASRLTDQAGTEAFF
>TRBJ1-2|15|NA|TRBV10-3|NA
TGTGCCATCAGTGACACAGGTGAATTTAACTATGGCTACACCTTC
CAISDTGEFNYGYTF
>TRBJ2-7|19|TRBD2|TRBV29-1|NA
TGCAGCGTTGTGGGAGTAAGGGAGGGATCCAAGCTAGGGACCTACGAGCAGTACTTC
CSVVGVREGSKLGTYEQYF
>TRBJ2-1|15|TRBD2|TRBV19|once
TGTGCCAGTAGTCTAAGCGGGGTTACCTACAATGAGCAGTTCTTC
CASSLSGVTYNEQFF
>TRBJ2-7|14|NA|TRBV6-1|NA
TGTGCCAGCAGTGATGGGGACGGAGTCTACGAGCAGTACTTC
CASSDGDGVYEQYF
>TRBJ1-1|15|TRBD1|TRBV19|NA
TGTGCCAGTAGTACCCGCCGACAGGGGGCAACTGAAGCTTTCTTT
CASSTRRQGATEAFF
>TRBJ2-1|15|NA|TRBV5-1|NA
TGCGCCAGCAGCCCCCCCACCGGAGCAGACAATGAGCAGTTCTTC
CASSPPTGADNEQFF
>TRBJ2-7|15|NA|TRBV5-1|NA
TGCGCCAGCAGCTTGGCGGTTAGCGGCGCCTACGAGCAGTACTTC
CASSLAVSGAYEQYF
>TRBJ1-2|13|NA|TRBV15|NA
TGTGCCACCAGCAGAGATGGCGGGGATGGCTACACCTTC
CATSRDGGDGYTF